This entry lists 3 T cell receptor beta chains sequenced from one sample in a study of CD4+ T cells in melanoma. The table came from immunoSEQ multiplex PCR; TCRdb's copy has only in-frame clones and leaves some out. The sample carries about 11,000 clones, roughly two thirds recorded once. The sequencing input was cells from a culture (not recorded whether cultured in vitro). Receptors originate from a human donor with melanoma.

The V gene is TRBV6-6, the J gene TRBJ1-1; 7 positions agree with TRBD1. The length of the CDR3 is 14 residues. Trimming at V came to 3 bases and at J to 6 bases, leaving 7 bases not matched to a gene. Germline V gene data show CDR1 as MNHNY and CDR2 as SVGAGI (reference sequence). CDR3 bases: TGTGCCAGCAGTTATTCAACAGGGGAGTCTGAAGCTTTCTTT. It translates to CASSYSTGESEAFF.

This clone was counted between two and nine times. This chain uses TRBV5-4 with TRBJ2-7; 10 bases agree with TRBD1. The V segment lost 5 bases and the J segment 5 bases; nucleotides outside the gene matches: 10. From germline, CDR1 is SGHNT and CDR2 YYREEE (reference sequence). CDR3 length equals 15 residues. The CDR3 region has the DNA TGTGCCAGCAGTAGACCGGGACAGGGGACCGACGAGCAGTACTTC. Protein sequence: CASSRPGQGTDEQYF.

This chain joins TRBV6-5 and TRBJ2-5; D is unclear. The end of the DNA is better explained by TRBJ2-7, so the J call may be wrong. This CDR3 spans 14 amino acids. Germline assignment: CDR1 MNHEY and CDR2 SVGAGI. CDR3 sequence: CASSYMAASYEQYF. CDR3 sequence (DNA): TGTGCCAGCAGTTACATGGCAGCTTCCTACGAGCAGTACTTC.